In its sample, the clone carrying this TCR beta chain was seen many times. Its antigen is not known. The sample originates from a study of T cells in Graves' hyperthyroidism and ophthalmopathy. It was RNA transcripts that yielded the amplified TCR beta CDR3 regions. The study used the HTBI primer set for a first-round RT-PCR of the TCR CDR3. Each CDR3 protein gets one entry after TCRdb re-called the multiplex PCR reads with MiXCR. The table has 300,000 to 450,000 distinct CDR3 sequences, roughly 15% seen once; the top ten hold 15% to 20%. Study-wide results and limits: It was a median 6.5 months before onset that the model predicted ophthalmopathy. In blood, most of the thyroid clonotypes expanded above 0.001 were also present.

Exclusion of a patient resulted from uncontrolled infection, other autoimmune disease, pregnancy or lactation. Diagnoses used clinical symptoms, serum thyroxine and TRAb, thyroid ultrasound and orbital computed tomography. The specimen sequenced was blood. The receptor was derived from a woman in her 30s with Graves' ophthalmopathy.

As DNA, the CDR3 is TGCAGTGCAAAACGGGCCAATCAGCCCCAGCATTTT. Its protein is CSAKRANQPQHF. J is TRBJ1-5 and V is TRBV20-1; D gene ambiguous. Germline-derived CDR1 and CDR2 are DFQATT and SNEGSKA (reference sequence). This CDR3 has 12 residues. The V gene lost 6 bases and the J gene lost 3 bases, with 9 bases spanning the gap.